This T cell receptor beta chain was obtained from a study of CDR3 diversity in severe acne. CDR3 size: 15 residues. CDR1 and CDR2 from the germline V gene are SGHTS and YDEGEE. Trimming left V 4 bases short and J 0 bases short, with 12 bases between. From the PCR reads, TCRdb called clonotypes with MiXCR, one entry per CDR3 protein. Of approximately 97,000 distinct CDR3 sequences in the sample, roughly 51% are singletons; the top ten hold 9.5% to 15%. This clonotype has a count of ten or more. Source material: blood. The V gene is TRBV5-8, the J gene TRBJ2-3; D possibly corresponds to TRBD1 (6 bases). This sequence originates from a male donor with acne. CDR3 region: CASSPDSASTDTQYF. In DNA, the CDR3 is TGTGCCAGCAGCCCGGACAGCGCTAGCACAGATACGCAGTATTTT.